Sequencing of this TCR beta chain was carried out in a study of OX40 agonist ivuxolimab in advanced cancers. About the study: Patients were dosed intravenously with ivuxolimab at 0.01 to 10 mg/kg every 2 weeks. Study-level results: More expanded clones were found, on average, in CD8+ than in CD4+ T cells.

The table came from immunoSEQ multiplex PCR; TCRdb's copy has only in-frame clones and leaves some out. The data show 65,000 to 100,000 clones, roughly 94% seen once. The CDR3 runs to 12 residues. CDR1 and CDR2 (germline): MDHEN, SYDVKM. The V and J ends lost 5 bases and 6 bases respectively, with 10 bases between them. About this clone itself: No antigen is known for it.

The TCR originated in an adult with an advanced solid tumor such as melanoma, head and neck, liver or kidney cancer. Sequenced here: CD4+ or CD8+ T cells sorted from blood, sampled in a trial of the OX40 agonist ivuxolimab. The gene calls are TRBV28 and TRBJ1-1; D gene ambiguous. CDR3 sequence (DNA): TGTGCCAGCAGTGCCCCCGGCGCTGAAGCTTTCTTT. Encoded protein: CASSAPGAEAFF.